In this sample, the clone carrying this T cell receptor (beta chain) turned up a few times. In the original analysis: Researchers report that nucleated cell counts were estimated from reference gene primer amplification. Repertoires were generated with immunoSEQ multiplex PCR, while TCRdb's copy carries only in-frame clones and drops some. That table gives V, J and clone size, and the DNA gave D and trimming. Of 150,000 or so clones in the sample, around 83% are singletons; the top ten hold 7%. These data come from a study of blood T cell repertoires in COVID-19. Study context: T cells, B-cell-depleted T cells, or PBMCs provided the cDNA or gDNA that served as material.

Sequencing was carried out using peripheral blood. This TCR was recovered from a man aged 45-65 years with active or convalescent COVID-19.

CDR3 nucleotides: TGTGCCAGCAGCGTAGGGGCGGGAGCAGATACGCAGTATTTT. The encoded protein is CASSVGAGADTQYF. The chain has TRBV9 and TRBJ2-3; 7 bases fit TRBD2. Per germline, CDR1 SGDLS and CDR2 YYNGEE. Germline trimming cut 0 bases from V and 4 bases from J; bases unmatched to any gene: 2. The CDR3 has 14 residues.